Presented here are 8 T cell receptor beta chains from one specimen sequenced in a study of T-cell reconstitution after alpha-beta-depleted transplantation in children. Unique molecular identifiers were used to barcode this TCRbeta library. TCRdb processed the PCR reads anew with MiXCR; each CDR3 protein has one entry. The sample lists fewer than 400,000 distinct CDR3 sequences, 23% occurring once. The source material was PBMCs, mostly from graft donor cells, sampled 180 days after TCRalphabeta/CD19-depleted stem cell transplant. The receptors originated from a male patient younger than 18 who had a stem cell transplant for acute lymphoblastic leukemia, so the T cells may come from the graft donor.

A few counts support this clonotype. The J gene is TRBJ1-4, the V gene TRBV19; D unresolved. Germline V gives CDR1 LNHDA, CDR2 SQIVND (reference sequence). V gave up 7 bases and J gave up 8 bases, with 14 bases separating them. The CDR3 extends over 13 amino acids. This CDR3 reads CASTPRSREKLFF. The CDR3 DNA sequence: TGTGCCAGTACCCCCCGGAGCAGGGAAAAACTGTTTTTT.

This clonotype has more than one count but fewer than ten. V gene TRBV7-3 combines with J gene TRBJ2-3; 16 bases match TRBD2. The CDR3 sequence is 18 residues long. Germline-derived CDR1 and CDR2 are SGHTA and FQGTGA. The junction had 8 bases not matched to a gene; V was cut back by 4 bases and J by 4 bases. The CDR3 sequence: CASSSLPGLAGGPDTQYF. The CDR3 DNA follows: TGTGCCAGCAGCTCTCTTCCGGGACTAGCGGGAGGGCCAGATACGCAGTATTTT.

This clonotype was observed a few times. The chain couples TRBV5-1 to TRBJ2-2; D is unresolved. Per the germline V gene, CDR1 is SGHRS and CDR2 is YFSETQ. The CDR3 runs to 16 residues. The V and J ends lost 4 bases and 3 bases respectively, with 16 bases between them. The chain's CDR3 is CASSAPAFTYTGELFF. The CDR3 region has the DNA TGCGCCAGCAGCGCCCCGGCGTTTACCTACACCGGGGAGCTGTTTTTT.

The chain has TRBV12-3 or TRBV12-4 and TRBJ2-3; 8 bases agree with TRBD2. Trimming took 1 base from V and 3 from J; bases not matched to a gene: 6. The CDR3 extends over 16 amino acids. CDR3 sequence: CASSLVGLEMTDTQYF. DNA for the CDR3: TGTGCCAGCAGTTTAGTGGGACTAGAGATGACAGATACGCAGTATTTT.

This sequence joins TRBV24-1 and TRBJ1-5, with 10 bases fitting TRBD1. CDR1 KGHDR and CDR2 SFDVKD come from the germline V gene. The V gene end was trimmed by 4 bases and the J gene end by 3 bases; junction bases not matched to a gene: 5. CDR3 size: 16 residues. The DNA of the CDR3 is TGTGCCACCAGTGACCCGGGACAGGGGCCCAATCAGCCCCAGCATTTT. It encodes CATSDPGQGPNQPQHF.

The chain recombines TRBV15 with TRBJ1-1; D is uncertain. The germline CDR1 and CDR2 sequences are LNHNV and YYDKDF (reference sequence). This CDR3 has 13 amino acids. Trimming took off 7 bases at V and 8 bases at J, with 17 bases between the two ends. In DNA, the CDR3 is TGTGCCACCACCCGAGAGTCCACGATCGAAGCTTTCTTT. Translated, it gives CATTRESTIEAFF.

This clonotype was recorded a few times. The V call is TRBV9, the J call TRBJ2-1; 10 bases are shared with TRBD1. Germline lookup yields CDR1 SGDLS and CDR2 YYNGEE. This CDR3 spans 17 amino acids. Losses at the gene ends were 1 base for V and 7 bases for J; bases not matched to a gene: 11. CDR3 sequence (DNA): TGTGCCAGCAGCGTAAGGGGACAGGGGTTAGAGGGGAATGAGCAGTTCTTC. Its translation: CASSVRGQGLEGNEQFF.

This clonotype was detected only a few times. The chain carries TRBV28 and TRBJ2-7, with a weak D call TRBD1 (7 bases). Trimming pared 5 bases from V and 4 bases from J, leaving 24 bases between. CDR3 length: 17 residues. From germline, CDR1 is MDHEN and CDR2 SYDVKM. CDR3 DNA: TGTGCCAGCAGTCAGACCCGCGGACAGGAGGGTCGGTACGAGCAGTACTTC. The encoded protein is CASSQTRGQEGRYEQYF.